Shown below are 19 T cell receptor beta chains from a single sample sequenced in a study of T cells in Graves' hyperthyroidism and ophthalmopathy. Amplified TCR beta CDR3 regions came from RNA transcripts. HTBI primers were used for first-round RT-PCR of the TCR CDR3. MiXCR, applied by TCRdb to the multiplex PCR reads, yields one record per CDR3 protein. The data show a few hundred thousand distinct CDR3 sequences, with 14% to 15% seen just once and around a third held by the top ten. The sequenced material came from blood. Source of these receptors: a woman aged 25-40 years with Graves' hyperthyroidism.

This clonotype was picked up a small number of times. The chain uses TRBV15 and TRBJ1-1, with D perhaps matching TRBD1 (6 bases). This CDR3 has 15 amino acids. Germline lookup yields CDR1 LNHNV and CDR2 YYDKDF (reference sequence). V dropped 2 bases and J dropped 0 bases, with 10 bases sitting between them. For the CDR3, the DNA is TGTGCCACCAGCAGAATAGGACAGCTGAACACTGAAGCTTTCTTT. It encodes CATSRIGQLNTEAFF.

This clonotype has a handful of counts. The genes are TRBV12-3 or TRBV12-4 and TRBJ2-7; maybe TRBD2 (6 bases). V shed 5 bases and J shed 5 bases, with 10 bases lying between them. This CDR3 has 12 amino acids. The CDR3 loop is CASSRDFDEQYF. The CDR3 DNA reads as TGTGCCAGCAGTCGGGACTTTGACGAGCAGTACTTC.

This clonotype showed up just a few times. This chain joins TRBV7-9 and TRBJ2-2; no clear D gene. Trimming removed 2 bases at V and 6 bases at J, with 7 bases between. This CDR3 comprises 13 residues. The germline V gene encodes CDR1 SEHNR and CDR2 FQNEAQ (reference sequence). This CDR3 reads CASSLRLAGELFF. CDR3 DNA sequence: TGTGCCAGCAGCTTACGGCTGGCCGGGGAGCTGTTTTTT.

This clonotype was counted only a few times. The chain employs TRBV10-3 and TRBJ2-2; 8 bases line up with TRBD2. CDR1 ENHRY and CDR2 SYGVKD come from the germline V gene. The V segment lost 4 bases and the J segment 6 bases; nucleotides outside the gene matches: 7. The CDR3 runs to 15 residues. The CDR3 nucleotides are TGTGCCATCAGTGGAAGCGGGAGTAAGGCCGGGGAGCTGTTTTTT. The encoded protein is CAISGSGSKAGELFF.

The CDR3 DNA follows: TGTGCCAGCAGTCTCCTAAGCCCGGGCTCCTACAATGAGCAGTTCTTC. Translation gives CASSLLSPGSYNEQFF. The chain links TRBV12-3 or TRBV12-4 to TRBJ2-1, with D hard to call. V lost 5 bases to trimming and J lost 0 bases, with 14 bases between them. This CDR3 has 16 residues.

The sample holds many counts of this clonotype. The junction shows a germline mismatch at one end, possibly a read error. V gene TRBV29-1 combines with J gene TRBJ2-7; weak D call: TRBD2 (5 bases). In germline, CDR1 is SQVTM, CDR2 ANQGSEA. The CDR3 is made up of 11 amino acids. CDR3 protein: CSVEEGYEQYF. For the CDR3, the DNA is TGCAGCGTGGAAGAGGGCTACGAGCAGTACTTC.

The chain recombines TRBV19 with TRBJ2-1; 8 nucleotides match TRBD2. Germline-derived CDR1 and CDR2 are LNHDA and SQIVND (reference sequence). V gave up 4 bases and J gave up 6 bases; unmatched junction bases: 8. This CDR3 region has 15 residues. The CDR3 coding sequence is TGTGCCAGTAGTAATCGGGAGGGCCGGGTCAATGAGCAGTTCTTC. This translates into CASSNREGRVNEQFF.

In this sample, this clonotype turned up a few times. This chain connects TRBV4-1 to TRBJ2-3, with D tentatively TRBD2 (6 bases). This CDR3 spans 17 amino acids. V was clipped by 4 bases and J by 2 bases, with 19 bases between them. CDR1 and CDR2 from the germline V gene are MGHRA and YSYEKL. The chain's CDR3 is CASSRRLKAGTTDTQYF. The CDR3 bases are TGCGCCAGCAGCCGACGACTCAAAGCGGGTACCACAGATACGCAGTATTTT.

This clonotype has ten or more counts. This chain connects TRBV20-1 to TRBJ2-1, with 10 nucleotides matching TRBD2. Germline-derived CDR1 and CDR2 are DFQATT and SNEGSKA (reference sequence). With 6 bases clipped from V and 5 bases from J, the junction kept 7 bases outside the gene matches. CDR3 size: 14 residues. The CDR3 DNA reads TGCAGTGCAAAACTAGCGGGATGGAACAATGAGCAGTTCTTC. Translation: CSAKLAGWNNEQFF.

Comment on this clonotype: With a much larger clone just one base away, this may be a read error. The chain links TRBV10-3 to TRBJ2-1; D unresolved. Germline values: CDR1 ENHRY, CDR2 SYGVKD. The ends were cut back, 4 bases at V and 7 bases at J, with 8 bases in the middle. This CDR3 contains 12 residues. The CDR3 spells CAISARTNEQFF. CDR3 sequence (DNA): TGTGCCATCAGTGCGAGGACGAATGAGCAGTTCTTC.

This clonotype has a count of ten or more. The genes are TRBV28 and TRBJ2-7, with TRBD2 identical over 10 bases. Germline V CDR1 and CDR2: MDHEN, SYDVKM. This CDR3 spans 14 amino acids. Unmatched junction bases numbered 6, after V lost 6 bases and J lost 4 bases. The CDR3 DNA follows: TGTGCCAGCAGCCGAAGCGGGAGGGCTTACGAGCAGTACTTC. Translating it yields CASSRSGRAYEQYF.

There are a few counts of this clonotype. The V and J genes are TRBV5-4 and TRBJ2-5; a weak D match, TRBD2 (6 bases). Trimming removed 0 bases at V and 2 bases at J, with 20 bases between. There are 18 residues in the CDR3. Looked up from germline, CDR1 is SGHNT and CDR2 is YYREEE (reference sequence). The CDR3 protein is CASSLGGRGGAIQETQYF. DNA of the CDR3: TGTGCCAGCAGCTTGGGGGGCCGCGGCGGGGCGATTCAAGAGACCCAGTACTTC.

This clonotype was detected ten times or more. The J gene is TRBJ2-1, the V gene TRBV9, with 16 positions matching TRBD2. V lost 0 bases and J lost 6; bases outside the gene matches: 6. Germline V CDR1 and CDR2: SGDLS, YYNGEE. This CDR3 has 18 amino acids. The CDR3 DNA follows: TGTGCCAGCAGCGTAGCTACGGGACTAGCGGGAGGGCTCAATGAGCAGTTCTTC. Amino acids: CASSVATGLAGGLNEQFF.

This clonotype was counted a few times. This sequence joins TRBV10-1 and TRBJ2-3; 9 positions match TRBD1. This CDR3 has 16 amino acids. The V and J ends lost 3 bases and 0 bases, in that order; junction bases with no gene match: 4. Per germline, CDR1 WNHNN and CDR2 SYGVQD (reference sequence). The CDR3 sequence: CASSEQGALSTDTQYF. CDR3 bases: TGCGCCAGCAGTGAACAGGGGGCATTAAGCACAGATACGCAGTATTTT.

This clonotype came up many times. J is TRBJ1-6 and V is TRBV12-3 or TRBV12-4; D may be TRBD1 (5 bases). Trimming shortened V by 6 bases and J by 8 bases, and 26 bases separated the two germline ends. The CDR3 extends over 18 amino acids. The CDR3 DNA follows: TGTGCCAGCAGCGAGATGTACAGTCTTGGGGAGGGGTATTCACCCCTCCACTTT. Its translation is CASSEMYSLGEGYSPLHF.

This clonotype was picked up many times. The V and J genes are TRBV30 and TRBJ2-1; D remains ambiguous. The CDR3 has 15 residues. V lost 0 bases to trimming and J lost 6 bases, with 15 bases between them. Germline V gives CDR1 GTSNPN, CDR2 SVGIG (reference sequence). The CDR3 bases are TGTGCCTGGAGTGTAGATTCCGGGCCCTCCAATGAGCAGTTCTTC. It codes for CAWSVDSGPSNEQFF. The variable domain in full, completed from reference TRBV30 and TRBJ2-1, reads SQTIHQWPATLVQPVGSPLSLECTVEGTSNPNLYWYRQAAGRGLQLLFYSVGIGQISSEVPQNLSASRPQDRQFILSSKKLLLSDSGFYLCAWSVDSGPSNEQFFGPGTRLTVL.

In its sample, this clonotype was seen many times. The J gene is TRBJ2-7, the V gene TRBV28; 7 nucleotides agree with TRBD1. Germline trimming cut 6 bases from V and 0 bases from J; bases unmatched to any gene: 17. The CDR3 loop spans 18 amino acids. Germline CDR1 is MDHEN and CDR2 is SYDVKM. In nucleotides, the CDR3 is TGTGCCAGCAGCCACAACTCAGACAGGGATCCCTTCTCCTACGAGCAGTACTTC. It translates to CASSHNSDRDPFSYEQYF.

There are many counts of this clonotype. The chain links TRBV28 to TRBJ2-1, with 8 bases that match TRBD2. This CDR3 region has 15 residues. V lost 6 bases and J lost 6; bases outside the gene matches: 10. Germline values: CDR1 MDHEN, CDR2 SYDVKM. CDR3 nucleotides: TGTGCCAGCAGACGGAAGCGGGAGTTTATCAATGAGCAGTTCTTC. Amino acid sequence: CASRRKREFINEQFF.

In its sample, this clonotype was seen many times. The chain joins TRBV27 to TRBJ2-7; either TRBD1 or TRBD2 may fit D (7 bases each). The CDR3 is 16 amino acids. CDR1 is MNHEY, CDR2 SMNVEV, per germline (reference sequence). The V end lost 4 bases, the J end lost 2 bases, and 18 bases lay between the germline ends. The CDR3 sequence is CASSSYRGAGAYEQYF. The CDR3 nucleotides are TGTGCCAGCAGTTCGTACAGGGGCGCGGGAGCCTACGAGCAGTACTTC.